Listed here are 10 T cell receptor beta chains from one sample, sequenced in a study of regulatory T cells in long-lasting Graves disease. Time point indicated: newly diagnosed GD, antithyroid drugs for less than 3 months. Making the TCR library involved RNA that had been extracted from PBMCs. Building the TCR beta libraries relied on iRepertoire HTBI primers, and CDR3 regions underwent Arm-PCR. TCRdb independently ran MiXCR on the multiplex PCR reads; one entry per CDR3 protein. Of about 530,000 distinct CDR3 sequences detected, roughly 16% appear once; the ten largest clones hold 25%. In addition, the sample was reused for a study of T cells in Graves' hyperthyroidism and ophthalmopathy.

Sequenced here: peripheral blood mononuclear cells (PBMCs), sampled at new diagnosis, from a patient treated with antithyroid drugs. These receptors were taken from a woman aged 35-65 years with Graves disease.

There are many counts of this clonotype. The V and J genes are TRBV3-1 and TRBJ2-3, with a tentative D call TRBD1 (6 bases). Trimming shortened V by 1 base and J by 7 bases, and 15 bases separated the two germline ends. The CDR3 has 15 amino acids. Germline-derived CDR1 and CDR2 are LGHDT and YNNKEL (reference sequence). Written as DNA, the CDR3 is TGTGCCAGCAGCCAAGTGGACCTCACAGGGAATACGCAGTATTTT. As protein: CASSQVDLTGNTQYF.

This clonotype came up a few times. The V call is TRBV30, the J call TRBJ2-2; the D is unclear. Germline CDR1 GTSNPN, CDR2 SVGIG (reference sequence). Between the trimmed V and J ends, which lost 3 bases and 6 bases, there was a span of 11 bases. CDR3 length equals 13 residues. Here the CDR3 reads CAWRRQSSGELFF. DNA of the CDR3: TGTGCCTGGAGAAGGCAGTCCTCCGGGGAGCTGTTTTTT.

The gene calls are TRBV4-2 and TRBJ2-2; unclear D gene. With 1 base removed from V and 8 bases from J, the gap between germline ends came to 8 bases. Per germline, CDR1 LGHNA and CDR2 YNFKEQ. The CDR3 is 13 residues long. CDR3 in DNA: TGTGCCAGCAGCCAAGGAGAGGCTGGGGAGCTGTTTTTT. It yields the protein CASSQGEAGELFF.

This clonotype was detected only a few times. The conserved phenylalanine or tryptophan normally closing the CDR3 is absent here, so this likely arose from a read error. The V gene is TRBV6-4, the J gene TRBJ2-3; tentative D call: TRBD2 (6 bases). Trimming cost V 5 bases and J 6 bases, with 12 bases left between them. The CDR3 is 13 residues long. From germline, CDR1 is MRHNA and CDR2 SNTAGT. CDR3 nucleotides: TGTGCCAGCAGTTACCCGGGGGTGGATACGCAGTATTGT. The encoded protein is CASSYPGVDTQYC.

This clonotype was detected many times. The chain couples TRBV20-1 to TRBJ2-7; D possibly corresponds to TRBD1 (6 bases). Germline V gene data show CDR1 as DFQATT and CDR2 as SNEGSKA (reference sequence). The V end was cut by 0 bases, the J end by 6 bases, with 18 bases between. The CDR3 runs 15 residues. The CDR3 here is CSARDVGQWFSEQYF. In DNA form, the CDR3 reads TGCAGTGCTAGAGATGTAGGACAGTGGTTCAGCGAGCAGTACTTC.

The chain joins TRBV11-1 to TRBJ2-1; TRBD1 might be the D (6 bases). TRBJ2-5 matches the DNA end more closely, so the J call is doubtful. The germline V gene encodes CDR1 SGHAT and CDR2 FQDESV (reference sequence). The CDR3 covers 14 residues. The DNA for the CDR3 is TGTGCCAGCAGCTCCCAACAGGGACAAGAGACCCAGTACTTC. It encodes CASSSQQGQETQYF.

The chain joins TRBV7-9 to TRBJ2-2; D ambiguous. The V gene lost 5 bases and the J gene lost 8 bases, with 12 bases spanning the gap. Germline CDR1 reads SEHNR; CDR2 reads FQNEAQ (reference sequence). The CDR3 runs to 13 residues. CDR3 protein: CASSRMSLGELFF. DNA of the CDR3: TGTGCCAGCAGCCGCATGTCCTTGGGGGAGCTGTTTTTT.

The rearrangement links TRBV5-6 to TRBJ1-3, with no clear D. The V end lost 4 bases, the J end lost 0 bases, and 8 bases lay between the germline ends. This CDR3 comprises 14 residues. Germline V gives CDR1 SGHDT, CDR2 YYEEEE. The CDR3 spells CASSPSYSGNTIYF. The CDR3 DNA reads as TGTGCCAGCAGCCCTTCCTACTCTGGAAACACCATATATTTT. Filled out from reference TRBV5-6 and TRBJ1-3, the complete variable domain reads DAGVTQSPTHLIKTRGQQVTLRCSPKSGHDTVSWYQQALGQGPQFIFQYYEEEERQRGNFPDRFSGHQFPNYSSELNVNALLLGDSALYLCASSPSYSGNTIYFGEGSWLTVV.

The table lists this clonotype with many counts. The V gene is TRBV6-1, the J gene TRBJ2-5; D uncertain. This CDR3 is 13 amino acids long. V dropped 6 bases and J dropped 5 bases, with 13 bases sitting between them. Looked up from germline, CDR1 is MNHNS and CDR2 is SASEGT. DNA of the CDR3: TGTGCCAGCAGCCCGACTCCCGGGGAGACCCAGTACTTC. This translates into CASSPTPGETQYF.

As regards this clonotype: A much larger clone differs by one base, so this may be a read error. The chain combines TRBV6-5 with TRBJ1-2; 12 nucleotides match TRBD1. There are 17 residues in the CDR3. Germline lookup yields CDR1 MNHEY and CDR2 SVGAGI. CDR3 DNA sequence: TGTGCCAGCATTTACATTGGGACAGGGGGCTCCAACTATGGCTACACCTTC. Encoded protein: CASIYIGTGGSNYGYTF.